Described below is a single T cell receptor (beta chain) sequence and its context. Its antigen is currently not known. No per-base quality is available; no much larger clone lies one base away. This sample's time point label indicates: baseline before first vaccination. Samples from vaccinated people were obtained from the UK trials COV001 and COV002, which included a single-blind randomized controlled phase 2/3 trial of AZD1222 (ChAdOx1 nCoV-19) in healthy adults. For TCRbeta chain sequencing, PBMC samples from trial participants were taken at day 0 and at day 28 after the second dose. The data originate from a study of T cell responses to AZD1222 COVID-19 vaccine (dated by TCRdb to the early 2020s). In the study overall: AZD1222 recipients with second doses at about 4 weeks or about 12 weeks were pooled, because spike-specific TCR depth and breadth did not differ between schedules. A total of approximately 230 trial participants underwent TCR sequencing, of whom 200 to 220 received two doses of AZD1222 and about 26 received two doses of the MenACWY control vaccine. Trial participants were enrolled by age into 18-55, 56-69 and 70-plus year subgroups, with about 150, 27 and 61 TCR-sequenced participants respectively. Results the study describes overall, beyond this receptor: Vaccine-associated CD4 TCRs spanned the whole spike protein, with dominant responses in regions 160-218 and 743-854. Because no day 14 peak-response samples were available, the repertoires could be characterized only after the peak T cell response. The 56-69-year group was small, and its depth increase did not reach significance, likely because of low power. Participants were mostly white British and included more females than males, and it was suggested by the authors that clonal diversity may have been underestimated. Nearly half of unique spike-specific TCRs reportedly recognized epitopes outside regions mutated in the B.1.351 and B.1.1.7 variants. Conclusions about previously exposed vaccinees were limited because only a handful of AZD1222 recipients were SARS-CoV-2 seropositive at baseline. After two AZD1222 doses, both the breadth and the depth of spike-specific TCRs were significantly higher than at day 0 and than in MenACWY recipients.

Taken from cysteine to phenylalanine, the CDR3 has 15 residues. Only CDR3 DNA is held: 45 bases, read in frame from base 1. The germline V gene encodes CDR1 MGHDK and CDR2 SYGVNS. The junction shows trimming of 1 base on V and 5 bases on J, plus 13 bases between the germline ends. The CDR3 regions of human TCRbeta chains were analyzed by immunosequencing. The published analysis was carried out like this. TCRs in the repertoires were compared against a reference library of SARS-CoV-2-specific TCRs that had been generated with the MIRA antigen-specificity platform. Breadth meant the fraction of unique TCRs that were SARS-CoV-2-associated, whereas depth meant the fraction of total T cells that were SARS-CoV-2-associated. Each spike-specific TCR was assigned to its reactive spike region and to a CD4 or CD8 class using the MIRA data. Log10-transformed breadth and depth values were compared by one-way ANOVA with Sidak's multiple comparisons tests. TCRdb provides this immuneACCESS table in a form limited to in-frame rearrangements. Some clones are lacking; in checked studies, under half of them reflect an unresolved V gene, and why the rest are absent is not known. For V, J and clone size, that table is used; D and trimming come from the DNA. Here the sample has some 150,000 clones; around 90% occur a single time. 3% to 3.5% of the sample rests with the top ten.

This chain is built from TRBV25-1 and TRBJ2-3, with TRBD2 tentatively as D gene (6 bases match). Here the sequenced sample was peripheral blood, taken on day 0 of AZD1222 vaccination. This clonotype was obtained from an adult in good health. The CDR3 region: CASSESWGVGDTQYF. The nucleotides are TGTGCCAGCAGTGAATCATGGGGGGTGGGAGATACGCAGTATTTT.